The entry below describes one T cell receptor (beta chain). The data originate from a study of regulatory and conventional T cells in RAG deficiency. The method was immunoSEQ multiplex PCR; TCRdb's version includes in-frame clones alone and lacks a portion of them. The table shows about 46,000 clones, with around 90% occurring only once. The sorted conventional CD4+ T cells were CD25-low and CD127-high, with genomic DNA sequenced. The germline V gene encodes CDR1 SGDLS and CDR2 YYNGEE. CDR3 length: 15 amino acids. V lost 0 bases and J lost 4, with 11 bases in between. These data were also reused for a study on regulatory T cells. That study adds: Primers: 52 TRBV forward and 13 TRBJ reverse.

This sequence was found in a human donor in good health. The chain has TRBV9 and TRBJ1-3; TRBD1 might be the D (5 bases). Sequenced input: CD4+ effector T cells sorted from blood. CDR3: CASSVDPGSGNTIYF. The CDR3 DNA sequence: TGTGCCAGCAGCGTAGATCCAGGGTCCGGAAACACCATATATTTT. Complete variable domain (other parts from reference TRBV9 and TRBJ1-3): DSGVTQTPKHLITATGQRVTLRCSPRSGDLSVYWYQQSLDQGLQFLIQYYNGEERAKGNILERFSAQQFPDLHSELNLSSLELGDSALYFCASSVDPGSGNTIYFGEGSWLTVV.